This entry lists 18 T cell receptor beta chains sequenced from one sample in a study of T cells in Graves' hyperthyroidism and ophthalmopathy. TCR beta CDR3 sequences were amplified from RNA transcripts. HTBI primers were the set used in a first-round RT-PCR of the TCR CDR3. One entry per CDR3 protein, called by TCRdb with MiXCR from the multiplex PCR reads. The table lists some 500,000 distinct CDR3 sequences, 13% to 15% of them singletons. The specimen sequenced was blood. All receptors come from a woman aged 18-29 years with Graves' hyperthyroidism.

This clonotype turned up a few times. The chain recombines TRBV9 with TRBJ2-3; 8 bases agree with TRBD1. The germline V gene has CDR1 SGDLS and CDR2 YYNGEE. The CDR3 runs to 14 residues. Trimming cost V 3 bases and J 4 bases; bases outside gene matches: 4. Here the CDR3 reads CASSARTGPDTQYF. The CDR3 DNA is TGTGCCAGCAGCGCCCGGACAGGGCCAGATACGCAGTATTTT.

Ten or more counts support this clonotype. The V gene is TRBV20-1, the J gene TRBJ2-5; 12 nucleotides align to TRBD2. After removal of 5 bases from V and 4 bases from J, the junction contained 5 bases not matched to a gene. This CDR3 region has 14 residues. Germline V gene data show CDR1 as DFQATT and CDR2 as SNEGSKA (reference sequence). CDR3 bases: TGCAGTGCTGGTACGACTAGCGGGGGAGAGACCCAGTACTTC. Amino acids: CSAGTTSGGETQYF.

Many counts were recorded for this clonotype. The V call is TRBV12-3 or TRBV12-4, the J call TRBJ2-1; D is possibly TRBD2 (6 bases). The V end was cut by 3 bases, the J end by 13 bases, with 13 bases between. This CDR3 is built from 12 residues. The DNA of the CDR3 is TGTGCCAGCAGTTTCCCAGCGGGTAAACAGTTCTTC. It encodes CASSFPAGKQFF.

The chain uses TRBV4-2 and TRBJ2-1, with TRBD2 identical over 9 bases. Germline V gene sequence: CDR1 LGHNA, CDR2 YNFKEQ. The CDR3 consists of 17 residues. Losses at the gene ends were 1 base for V and 2 bases for J; bases not matched to a gene: 6. CDR3 DNA sequence: TGTGCCAGCAGCCAAGGAAAGACTAGCGGAACCTACAATGAGCAGTTCTTC. This encodes CASSQGKTSGTYNEQFF.

This clonotype has a handful of counts. The V and J genes are TRBV12-3 or TRBV12-4 and TRBJ2-1; D unclear. The V end was cut by 3 bases, the J end by 6 bases, with 9 bases between. The CDR3 is 13 residues long. The CDR3 spells CASSFEVSNEQFF. The CDR3 nucleotides are TGTGCCAGCAGTTTCGAGGTGAGCAATGAGCAGTTCTTC.

This clonotype was observed at least ten times. This chain links TRBV6-1 with TRBJ1-2, with 7 bases matching TRBD1. The germline V gene has CDR1 MNHNS and CDR2 SASEGT. The CDR3 has 15 amino acids. V shed 1 base and J 1 base; nucleotides not matched to a gene: 3. The CDR3 is CASSEGPGGNYGYTF. CDR3 nucleotide sequence: TGTGCCAGCAGTGAAGGACCAGGGGGTAACTATGGCTACACCTTC.

This clonotype came up a few times. This chain connects TRBV20-1 to TRBJ1-3; D remains ambiguous. Germline CDR1 is DFQATT and CDR2 is SNEGSKA (reference sequence). There are 14 residues in the CDR3. Trimming left V 3 bases short and J 0 bases short, with 9 bases between. CDR3 DNA: TGCAGTGCTAGGACTCCAATCTCTGGAAACACCATATATTTT. Protein: CSARTPISGNTIYF.

This clonotype was counted at least ten times. The V and J genes are TRBV28 and TRBJ2-4; D could derive from TRBD1 or TRBD2 (5 bases each). Germline V gene sequence: CDR1 MDHEN, CDR2 SYDVKM. This CDR3 spans 17 amino acids. V was shortened by 5 bases and J by 0 bases, with 17 bases between the two germline ends. CDR3 nucleotide sequence: TGTGCCAGCAGTACACCCCTGGGGACGGTAGCCAAAAACATTCAGTACTTC. It translates to CASSTPLGTVAKNIQYF.

At least ten counts were recorded for this clonotype. The chain has TRBV18 and TRBJ1-2; tentative D call: TRBD1 (6 bases). CDR1 is KGHSH, CDR2 LQKENI, per germline. V lost 8 bases and J lost 4, with 11 bases in between. CDR3 length equals 12 residues. CDR3 sequence reads: CASGDTFYGYTF. CDR3 sequence (DNA): TGTGCCAGCGGGGACACTTTCTATGGCTACACCTTC. Full variable domain (missing parts from reference TRBV18 and TRBJ1-2): NAGVMQNPRHLVRRRGQEARLRCSPMKGHSHVYWYRQLPEEGLKFMVYLQKENIIDESGMPKERFSAEFPKEGPSILRIQQVVRGDSAAYFCASGDTFYGYTFGSGTRLTVV.

In its sample, this clonotype was seen many times. The chain couples TRBV28 to TRBJ1-4; 7 bases align to TRBD1. The CDR3 has 15 residues. CDR1 is MDHEN, CDR2 SYDVKM, per germline. Trimming took 2 bases from V and 5 from J; bases not matched to a gene: 5. CDR3 region: CASSLDMGQNEKLFF. The CDR3 region has the DNA TGTGCCAGCAGTTTAGACATGGGACAGAATGAAAAACTGTTTTTT. The entire variable domain, with the rest obtained from reference TRBV28 and TRBJ1-4, is as follows: DVKVTQSSRYLVKRTGEKVFLECVQDMDHENMFWYRQDPGLGLRLIYFSYDVKMKEKGDIPEGYSVSREKKERFSLILESASTNQTSMYLCASSLDMGQNEKLFFGSGTQLSVL.

This clonotype was seen at least ten times. The rearrangement uses TRBV4-1 and TRBJ1-1, with D possibly matching TRBD1 (6 bases). This CDR3 has 17 amino acids. The germline gives CDR1 MGHRA, CDR2 YSYEKL. The V and J ends lost 0 bases and 1 base respectively, with 15 bases between them. The CDR3: CASSQDWRDTSNTEAFF. The CDR3 nucleotides read TGCGCCAGCAGCCAAGACTGGAGGGACACTTCGAACACTGAAGCTTTCTTT.

There are many counts of this clonotype. The chain carries TRBV6-1 and TRBJ2-7, with 8 bases fitting TRBD1. Losses at the gene ends were 5 bases for V and 4 bases for J; bases not matched to a gene: 4. Germline V lookup: CDR1 MNHNS, CDR2 SASEGT. CDR3 length: 13 amino acids. The CDR3 DNA reads as TGTGCCAGCAGTAGGGGACAGGAGTACGAGCAGTACTTC. It is translated as CASSRGQEYEQYF.

This clonotype was seen many times. The chain uses TRBV19 and TRBJ1-2; TRBD1 is a possible D gene (6 bases). The V end was cut by 4 bases, the J end by 4 bases, with 13 bases between. The CDR3 consists of 14 residues. CDR1 LNHDA and CDR2 SQIVND come from the germline V gene (reference sequence). CDR3 sequence reads: CASSTTGRGYGYTF. DNA for the CDR3: TGTGCCAGTAGTACTACAGGGAGAGGCTATGGCTACACCTTC.

This clonotype was seen ten or more times. The chain uses TRBV5-1 and TRBJ1-1; the D gene is possibly TRBD1 (6 bases). The CDR3 has 15 residues. Germline V lookup: CDR1 SGHRS, CDR2 YFSETQ. Trimming took 4 bases from V and 3 from J, leaving 16 bases between them. This chain's CDR3 is CASSMYRVLDTEAFF. CDR3 in DNA: TGCGCCAGCAGCATGTACAGGGTTCTAGACACTGAAGCTTTCTTT. Together with reference TRBV5-1 and TRBJ1-1, the CDR3 gives the full variable domain: KAGVTQTPRYLIKTRGQQVTLSCSPISGHRSVSWYQQTPGQGLQFLFEYFSETQRNKGNFPGRFSGRQFSNSRSEMNVSTLELGDSALYLCASSMYRVLDTEAFFGQGTRLTVV.

This clonotype was counted only a few times. The rearrangement uses TRBV29-1 and TRBJ1-2, with no clear D. The germline V gene encodes CDR1 SQVTM and CDR2 ANQGSEA. The CDR3 totals 13 residues. The CDR3, as DNA: TGCATCATCCCACCCGTCGGTAACTATGGCTACACCTTC. Amino acid sequence: CIIPPVGNYGYTF.

This clonotype was observed at least ten times. The chain links TRBV7-2 to TRBJ2-3; 12 nucleotides line up with TRBD2. Germline V gene sequence: CDR1 SGHTA, CDR2 FQGNSA. V lost 5 bases to trimming and J lost 4 bases; unmatched junction nucleotides: 7. This CDR3 contains 16 residues. CDR3 bases: TGTGCCAGCAGCCCTCCTAGCGGGAGGGCCGCAGATACGCAGTATTTT. It translates to CASSPPSGRAADTQYF.

This clonotype was seen ten or more times. V usage is TRBV6-1 and J usage is TRBJ2-7, with a tentative D call TRBD1 (6 bases). V lost 6 bases and J lost 3, with 15 bases in between. This CDR3 is 14 amino acids long. The germline V gene has CDR1 MNHNS and CDR2 SASEGT. The CDR3 loop is CASSTGLVSYEQYF. The CDR3 DNA sequence: TGTGCCAGCAGCACAGGGCTCGTTAGCTACGAGCAGTACTTC.

This clonotype has only a few counts. The gene calls are TRBV5-4 and TRBJ1-1; D is unresolved. CDR1 SGHNT and CDR2 YYREEE come from the germline V gene (reference sequence). Trimming pared 4 bases from V and 8 bases from J, leaving 12 bases between. The CDR3 loop spans 12 amino acids. The CDR3 loop reads CASSSPGEEAFF. The CDR3 coding sequence is TGTGCCAGCAGCAGTCCGGGAGAAGAAGCTTTCTTT.